This record covers a single TCR beta chain. This clone was recorded a few times. Its target antigen remains unknown. Per-base qualities were not stored, and no clone one base away is much larger. The cohort was made up of 650 to 700 healthy bone marrow donors. All cohort members were sampled while nominally healthy, although unrecorded immune exposures were likely present. The donor was CMV seropositive and belonged to the group of about 290 seropositive cohort members. A peripheral blood sample was provided by each donor, and peripheral blood mononuclear cells were used for TCR beta sequencing. The Qiagen DNeasy Blood Extraction Kit was used to extract genomic DNA from the blood cell samples. The sample comes from a study of cytomegalovirus exposure and HLA in healthy donors (dated by TCRdb to 2015 to 2018). Notes on the research overall: An earlier analysis of more than 550 of the donors reported over 250 Gb of sequence data and 95 million to 140 million unique TCR beta sequences obtained from 150 million to 200 million T cells. About 280 gigabases of sequencing data and around 80 million unique TCR sequences made up an early release that covered under 750 HLA-typed donors. The genetic ancestry cluster associated with self-reported Caucasian donors included 81% of the roughly 400 genotyped donors. The study aimed to test whether cataloging public T cell receptors could reveal signatures of past pathogen exposure. The study used immunosequencing to profile the T cell repertoires of several hundred subjects and linked those repertoires to cytomegalovirus serostatus. A separate validation cohort of roughly 130 different subjects was used in addition to the roughly 700-subject first cohort. To predict cytomegalovirus infection status, the study combined high-throughput TCR immunosequencing, statistical association of individual TCRs with disease status, and machine learning. In a later analysis, previously published TCR beta repertoires from more than 500 donors were re-analyzed and high-resolution HLA genotyping was added so that TCR occurrence patterns could be studied. The later analysis used no new phenotypic data to find candidate immune exposures, relying instead on TCR beta sequences and their occurrence across donors. To decide whether each TCR beta V gene segment behaved as functional or pseudogenic, an earlier analysis of some 580 of the donors relied on high-throughput TCR beta sequencing. Donor age, sex, ethnicity and CMV serostatus were compiled together with the repertoire data. A later genetic analysis took genome-wide SNP genotypes for about three fifths of the 666 donors and used that subset as a discovery cohort. All discovery cohort repertoires had been generated using a single sequencing platform. Both class I and class II loci were covered by HLA typing, at four-digit resolution. The number of donors typed differed by locus, with roughly 629-640 for A, B, C, DRB1 and DQB1, roughly 550 for DQA1, 600 to 610 for DPA1, and some 470 for DPB1. A handful of DR-DQ haplotypes were treated as single units for association and clustering because of strong linkage in the cohort. Among 300 to 500 genotyped donors of the cohort, an average of approximately 240,000 unique TCR beta nucleotide sequences was sequenced per donor, of which about 18% were non-productive. Paper-wide results and their limitations: In a later analysis, the rate of TCR association differed among HLA loci, with DRB1 alleles having the most associated TCRs and HLA-C alleles having the fewest. A later analysis associated 16,951 TCR beta sequences with specific HLA alleles at a false discovery rate of 0.05. Roughly uniform sequencing depth across donors was assumed in presence/absence analyses, although this assumption may not hold. The earlier analysis of approximately 540 of the donors excluded 15 to 20 rarely observed V segments, including chromosome 9 orphons, because counts were too low. This cohort had only TCR beta chains sequenced, and the lack of alpha or paired-chain data limited which features could be detected. Linkage disequilibrium might explain the correlated functional status among segregating V segments, but an unknown experimental factor could not be ruled out. Immune exposure information for the cohort was limited to CMV serostatus. According to a later analysis, most CMV-associated TCR beta chains appeared to be HLA-restricted, and the HLA associations seemed to be driven largely by CMV exposure. A further reported finding was that TCR beta sequences accurately predicted the HLA-A and HLA-B alleles for most subjects in the first cohort. Across donors, most TCR sequences were observed very rarely, whereas some public TCRs were present in many individuals. In both the original and validation cohorts, the classifier was reported to diagnose cytomegalovirus status with high specificity and sensitivity. The study listed approximately 150 TCR beta chains as associated with cytomegalovirus. In a later genetic analysis, a missense DCLRE1C variant was associated with V-gene and J-gene trimming of TCR beta chains, and the association was replicated in an independent cohort. In vitro tests confirmed that a few of the cytomegalovirus-associated TCR beta chains recognize cytomegalovirus antigens. According to a later analysis, parvovirus B19, influenza, CMV and Epstein-Barr virus appeared linked to several top co-occurrence clusters. The sequencing pipeline was judged likely to have produced a cluster of highly shared sequence variants as a technical artifact. The authors suggested that the approach could potentially be generalized to other disease states and immunological phenotypes. Compared with the 666-donor mean, donors in an Asian-associated ancestry cluster had fewer N-insertions in productive TCRs, according to a later genetic analysis. In an earlier analysis of approximately 590 of the donors, most TCR beta V segments were observed in productive rearrangements about 87% or about 30% of the time, broadly matching IMGT annotations. In a later analysis, HLA-associated TCR beta chains showed more clonal expansion and lower generation probabilities than non-associated chains that were equally common. Because HLA typing was unavailable for some donors at each locus, only the typed subset was used in association tests. When HLA alleles, especially DR and DQ, strongly co-occurred, attributing TCR associations to individual alleles was difficult.

The library relied on the immunoSEQ multiplex PCR assay. For the multiplex PCR, a mixture combining 60 forward primers for TCR Vbeta segments and 13 reverse primers for TCR Jbeta segments was used. The CDR3 region of rearranged TCR beta genes was amplified from genomic DNA by a multiplex PCR assay. Amplified TCR beta libraries were sequenced as 87-base-pair reads on the Illumina HiSeq System. Concerning the study's data processing: In a later analysis, approximately 74 million unique TCR beta chains were counted across the 650 to 750 repertoires, and some 10 million of these chains were shared by at least two donors. Raw reads were error-corrected and collapsed into unique sequences by a nearest-neighbor algorithm in which closely related sequences were merged to remove PCR and sequencing errors. CDR3 sequences were aligned to IMGT reference sequences to assign V, D and J gene segments. For a sequence to be retained, a match of at least six nucleotides was required to both a V gene segment and a J gene segment. A rearrangement counted as productive if the CDR3 had no stop codons and remained in frame with V and J, and every other rearrangement counted as non-productive. CDR3 was defined according to IMGT convention as the region running from the second conserved V-encoded cysteine to the conserved J-encoded phenylalanine. The earlier analysis of about 560 of the donors excluded any sequence lacking an unambiguous match to a single V gene segment. In an earlier analysis of almost 600 of the donors, a V segment was called functional when productive rearrangements were above 56.7%, and segregating when the standard deviation between donors exceeded 5%. To diagnose cytomegalovirus status from the catalog of TCR beta chain sequences, a statistical classification framework was built. A later analysis assigned V and J genes by comparing TCR nucleotide sequences with IMGT/GENE-DB human TR gene sequences. A later analysis assigned CDR3 sequences and most-parsimonious VDJ recombination scenarios with the TCRdist pipeline. In a later analysis, each TCR beta chain was defined by its CDR3 amino acid sequence together with its V-gene family, and reads lacking a unique V-gene family were excluded. A later analysis removed 550 to 700 highly shared, low-generation-probability nucleotide sequences to deal with suspected cross-contamination and a sequencing artifact. A later analysis calculated a clonal expansion index for each public chain from normalized within-repertoire ranks of inferred template counts. In a later analysis, generation probabilities were computed using a VDJ recombination model fitted to out-of-frame rearrangements, and the results were checked against IGoR. Hypergeometric tests were used in a later analysis to score TCR-TCR, TCR-HLA and TCR-CMV co-occurrence, with a repertoire-size bias correction applied to the TCR pairs. False discovery rates were estimated in a later analysis by permuting HLA or CMV assignments 20 times. In a later analysis, co-occurring TCRs were grouped using DBSCAN, and TCRdist sequence similarity was added for clustering within HLA-allele-positive subsets. Repertoires with fewer than 30,000 or more than 120,000 public chains were left out of co-occurrence clustering, as were four to six repertoires with anomalous nucleotide sharing. TCRdb's version of the immuneACCESS table is confined to in-frame rearrangements and falls short of the full clone set. An unresolved V gene accounts for under half of the shortfall where checked; the remainder is of unknown origin. The V and J calls and clone size come from that table; D and trimming were worked out from the DNA. This sample has 150,000 or so clones in its table, and around 75% of those were observed once. The biggest ten clones account for 4.7% of the sample.

The sequence derives from a man younger than 35 in good health and CMV-seropositive. The sample consisted of PBMCs.

Here is the DNA: TGTGCCAGCAGTTACACAGAAAACACTGAAGCTTTCTTT. Protein translation: CASSYTENTEAFF. The rearrangement combines TRBV6-5 with TRBJ1-1, with no reliable assignment of the D segment. There are 13 amino acids in the CDR3, from cysteine to phenylalanine inclusive. Kept here is only the CDR3 DNA, which spans 39 bases and is read in frame from base 1. Relative to germline, V is 2 bases shorter and J is 2 bases shorter, with 6 bases between their ends. CDR1 and CDR2 are drawn from the germline V gene: MNHEY, SVGAGI.